This record concerns one T cell receptor (beta chain) sequence. The CDR3 totals 18 residues. V lost 3 bases to trimming and J lost 7 bases; unmatched junction nucleotides: 19. The germline CDR1 and CDR2 sequences are MDHEN and SYDVKM. TCRdb ran MiXCR on the RT-PCR reads and lists one entry per CDR3 protein. The table shows 500,000 to 550,000 distinct CDR3 sequences, with 20% to 25% occurring only once. This specimen comes from a study of response to subunit inactivated influenza vaccine. A further study also used this sample, focusing on T cells expressing NK-cell markers. That study adds: TCR beta libraries carry UMIs added by 5'RACE template switching. One of the eight sequenced donors was seronegative, whereas the other seven were HCMV-seropositive. CD8+ T cells in over five donors included dominant NKG2C+ clonotypes at 1.0-7.0%. One observes that, in several donors, these clonotypes were also the leading ones within the CD3+CD56-NKG2C+ fraction. No clear determination of HCMV specificity was made for expanded NKG2C+ T cell clones.

The TCR comes from a man aged 45-65 years who received an inactivated influenza vaccine. The sequencing used CD4+ T cells sorted from PBMCs, collected 11 to 12 days after vaccination. This chain uses TRBV28 with TRBJ2-7, with 9 bases lining up with TRBD2. DNA for the CDR3: TGTGCCAGCAGTTTTCCTAGCGGGACGAACAAGGGCCTGGGGGAGCAGTACTTC. Protein product: CASSFPSGTNKGLGEQYF.